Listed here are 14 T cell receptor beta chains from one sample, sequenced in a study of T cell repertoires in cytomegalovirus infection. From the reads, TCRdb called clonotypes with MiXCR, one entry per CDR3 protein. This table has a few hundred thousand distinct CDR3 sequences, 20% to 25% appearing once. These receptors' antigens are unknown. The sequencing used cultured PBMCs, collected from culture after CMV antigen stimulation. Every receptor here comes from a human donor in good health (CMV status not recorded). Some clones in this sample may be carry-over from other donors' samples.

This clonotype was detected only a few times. CDR3 coding DNA: TGTGCCACCAGCGCCCAACGTACGGGACAGGGAAGAGAGACCCAGTACTTC. Translating gives CATSAQRTGQGRETQYF. The V and J genes are TRBV15 and TRBJ2-5, with TRBD1 identical over 9 bases. This CDR3 comprises 17 residues. The germline gives CDR1 LNHNV, CDR2 YYDKDF (reference sequence). Trimming cost V 5 bases and J 4 bases; bases outside gene matches: 14.

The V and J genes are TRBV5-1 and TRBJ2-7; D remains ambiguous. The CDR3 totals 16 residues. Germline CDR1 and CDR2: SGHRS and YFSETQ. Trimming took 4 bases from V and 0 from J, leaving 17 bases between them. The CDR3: CASSLTTTVSSYEQYF. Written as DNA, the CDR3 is TGCGCCAGCAGCCTAACTACGACGGTCAGCTCCTACGAGCAGTACTTC.

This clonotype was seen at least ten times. The CDR3 bases are TGTGCCAGCAGTTCCCTGTCCGGGGAGCTGTTTTTT. Encoded protein: CASSSLSGELFF. The rearrangement joins TRBV12-3 or TRBV12-4 to TRBJ2-2; no definite D call. This CDR3 contains 12 residues. The V gene lost 4 bases and the J gene lost 6 bases, with 6 bases spanning the gap.

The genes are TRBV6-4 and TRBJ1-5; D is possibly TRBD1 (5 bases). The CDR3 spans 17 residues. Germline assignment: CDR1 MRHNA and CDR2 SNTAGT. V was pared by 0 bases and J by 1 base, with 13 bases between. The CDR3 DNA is TGTGCCAGCAGTGACTCAATACCTCAGGGCAGCAATCAGCCCCAGCATTTT. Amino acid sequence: CASSDSIPQGSNQPQHF.

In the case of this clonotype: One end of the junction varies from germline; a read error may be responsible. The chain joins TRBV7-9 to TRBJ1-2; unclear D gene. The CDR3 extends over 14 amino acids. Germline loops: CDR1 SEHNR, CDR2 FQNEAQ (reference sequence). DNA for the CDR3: TGTGCCGGCAGCCCGGAGGGAGCTTACTATGGCTACACCTTC. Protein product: CAGSPEGAYYGYTF.

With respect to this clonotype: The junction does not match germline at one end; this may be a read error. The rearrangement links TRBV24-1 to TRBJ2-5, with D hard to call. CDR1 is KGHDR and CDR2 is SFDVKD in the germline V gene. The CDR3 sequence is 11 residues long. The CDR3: CATGYQETQYF. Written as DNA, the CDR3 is TGTGCCACCGGGTACCAGGAGACCCAGTACTTC.

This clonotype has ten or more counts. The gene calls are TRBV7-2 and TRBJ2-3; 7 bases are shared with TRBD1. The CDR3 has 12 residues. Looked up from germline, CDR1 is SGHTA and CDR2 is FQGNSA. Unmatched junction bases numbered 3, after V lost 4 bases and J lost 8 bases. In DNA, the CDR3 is TGTGCCAGCAGCTCGGGACAGTCTACGCAGTATTTT. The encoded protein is CASSSGQSTQYF.

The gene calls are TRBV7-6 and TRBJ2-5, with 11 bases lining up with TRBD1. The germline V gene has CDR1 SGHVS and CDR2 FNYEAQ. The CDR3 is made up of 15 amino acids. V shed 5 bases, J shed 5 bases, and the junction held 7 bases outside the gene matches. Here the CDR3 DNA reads TGTGCCAGCAGCGGGACAGGGGGGGATCTGGAGACCCAGTACTTC. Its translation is CASSGTGGDLETQYF.

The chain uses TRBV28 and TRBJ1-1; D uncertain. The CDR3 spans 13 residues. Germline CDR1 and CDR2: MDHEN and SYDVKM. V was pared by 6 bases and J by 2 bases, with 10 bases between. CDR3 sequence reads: CASSPPQNTEAFF. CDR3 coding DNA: TGTGCCAGCAGCCCCCCCCAAAACACTGAAGCTTTCTTT.

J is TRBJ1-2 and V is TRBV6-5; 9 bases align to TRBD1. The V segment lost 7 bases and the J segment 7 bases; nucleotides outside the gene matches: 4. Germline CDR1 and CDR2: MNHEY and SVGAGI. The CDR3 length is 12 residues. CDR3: CASTRTGAGYTF. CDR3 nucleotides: TGTGCCAGCACCCGGACAGGGGCTGGCTACACCTTC.

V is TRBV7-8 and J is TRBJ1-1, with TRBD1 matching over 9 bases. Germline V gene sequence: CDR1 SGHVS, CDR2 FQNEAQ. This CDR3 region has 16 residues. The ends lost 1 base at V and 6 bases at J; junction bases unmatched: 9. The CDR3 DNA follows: TGTGCCAGCAGCTTAGAAGCGGTACAGGGGGCCTCTGAAGCTTTCTTT. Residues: CASSLEAVQGASEAFF. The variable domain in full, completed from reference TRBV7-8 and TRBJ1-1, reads GAGVSQSPRYKVAKRGQDVALRCDPISGHVSLFWYQQALGQGPEFLTYFQNEAQLDKSGLPSDRFFAERPEGSVSTLKIQRTQQEDSAVYLCASSLEAVQGASEAFFGQGTRLTVV.

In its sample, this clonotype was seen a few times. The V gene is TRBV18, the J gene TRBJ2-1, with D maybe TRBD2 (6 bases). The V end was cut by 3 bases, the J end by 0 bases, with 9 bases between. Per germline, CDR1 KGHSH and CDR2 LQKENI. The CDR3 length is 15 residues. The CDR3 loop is CASSPEGLSYNEQFF. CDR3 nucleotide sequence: TGTGCCAGCTCACCGGAGGGGCTCTCCTACAATGAGCAGTTCTTC. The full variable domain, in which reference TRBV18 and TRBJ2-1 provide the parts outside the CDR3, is NAGVMQNPRHLVRRRGQEARLRCSPMKGHSHVYWYRQLPEEGLKFMVYLQKENIIDESGMPKERFSAEFPKEGPSILRIQQVVRGDSAAYFCASSPEGLSYNEQFFGPGTRLTVL.

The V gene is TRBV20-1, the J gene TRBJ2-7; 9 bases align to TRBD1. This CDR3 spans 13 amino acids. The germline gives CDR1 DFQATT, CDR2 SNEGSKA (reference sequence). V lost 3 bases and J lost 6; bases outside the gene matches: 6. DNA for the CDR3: TGCAGTGCTAGGGGGACAGGGTCGTTCGAGCAGTACTTC. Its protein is CSARGTGSFEQYF.

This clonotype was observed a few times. The CDR3 here is CASSLMGYGAEAFF. The CDR3, as DNA: TGTGCCAGCAGCTTAATGGGGTATGGGGCTGAAGCTTTCTTT. The chain employs TRBV11-3 and TRBJ1-1; D is unresolved. Trimming pared 2 bases from V and 6 bases from J, leaving 13 bases between. CDR3 length: 14 amino acids. Germline CDR1 and CDR2: SGHNT and YENEEA.